The 29 T cell receptor beta chains presented below share a single source sample, sequenced in a study of blood T cell repertoires in COVID-19. Profiling relied on immunoSEQ multiplex PCR, and the TCRdb table lists in-frame clones only, not all of them. The table has just over 40,000 clones, approximately 80% seen once. Source material: peripheral blood. Every receptor here comes from a woman aged 55-70 years with acute or convalescent COVID-19.

The CDR3 is CASSPRGTGDGEQYF. DNA for the CDR3: TGTGCCAGCTCACCGAGAGGGACAGGGGATGGCGAGCAGTACTTC. The gene calls are TRBV18 and TRBJ2-7; 10 positions match TRBD1. The CDR3 loop spans 15 amino acids. J gave up 6 bases and V 3 bases, and 8 bases lay outside the gene matches. In germline, CDR1 is KGHSH, CDR2 LQKENI.

The chain has TRBV20-1 and TRBJ1-1, with D possibly being TRBD1 (5 bases). The CDR3 sequence is 13 residues long. The V and J ends lost 3 bases and 4 bases respectively, with 12 bases between them. Germline V gene data show CDR1 as DFQATT and CDR2 as SNEGSKA (reference sequence). CDR3 in amino acids: CSASSGQRTEAFF. CDR3 bases: TGCAGTGCTAGTTCAGGGCAGCGCACTGAAGCTTTCTTT.

This chain links TRBV4-1 with TRBJ2-5; TRBD1 matches 7 bases. The CDR3 loop spans 15 amino acids. With 4 bases clipped from V and 2 bases from J, the junction kept 7 bases outside the gene matches. Germline CDR1 and CDR2: MGHRA and YSYEKL. The CDR3 nucleotides read TGCGCCAGCAGCCGTATAGGGACAGCTCAAGAGACCCAGTACTTC. Protein: CASSRIGTAQETQYF.

V is TRBV19 and J is TRBJ2-7; D might be TRBD2 (6 bases). V was cut by 3 bases and J by 2 bases, with 32 bases left in between. Germline assignment: CDR1 LNHDA and CDR2 SQIVND (reference sequence). The CDR3 is 21 amino acids. The CDR3 reads CASSMRIHLTRRGLLTYEQYF. The CDR3 bases are TGTGCCAGTAGTATGCGTATCCACCTAACCCGCCGGGGGTTGCTAACCTACGAGCAGTACTTC.

This clone was counted between two and nine times. The V call is TRBV7-9, the J call TRBJ2-2; D perhaps matches TRBD2 (5 bases). This CDR3 spans 14 amino acids. CDR1 SEHNR and CDR2 FQNEAQ come from the germline V gene (reference sequence). V was clipped by 8 bases and J by 0 bases, with 10 bases between them. The CDR3 sequence: CASRGLPNTGELFF. DNA of the CDR3: TGTGCCAGCCGAGGACTCCCGAACACCGGGGAGCTGTTTTTT.

V is TRBV10-1 and J is TRBJ2-2; TRBD1 agrees at 8 bases. The trim removed 4 bases at V and 6 bases at J, leaving 13 bases unmatched. Germline CDR1 WNHNN, CDR2 SYGVQD (reference sequence). This CDR3 spans 17 amino acids. Here the CDR3 reads CASSGSAGQELAGELFF. CDR3 DNA sequence: TGCGCCAGCAGTGGAAGTGCGGGACAGGAACTCGCCGGGGAGCTGTTTTTT.

The chain recombines TRBV7-2 with TRBJ2-3, with 10 bases lining up with TRBD2. This CDR3 contains 16 residues. Germline values: CDR1 SGHTA, CDR2 FQGNSA. V lost 3 bases, J lost 1 base, and 4 bases stayed unmatched. CDR3 residues: CASSFRGLAGTDTQYF. The CDR3 region has the DNA TGTGCCAGCAGCTTCCGCGGACTAGCGGGCACAGATACGCAGTATTTT.

V and J are TRBV30 and TRBJ1-1; TRBD1 is a possible D gene (6 bases). Germline CDR1 is GTSNPN and CDR2 is SVGIG (reference sequence). This CDR3 spans 12 amino acids. The V gene lost 7 bases and the J gene lost 11 bases, with 20 bases spanning the gap. CDR3 nucleotides: TGTGCCTCTTCACAGGGAGGGCCAGGGGCTTTCTTT. This encodes CASSQGGPGAFF.

V usage is TRBV5-1 and J usage is TRBJ2-1; TRBD1 matches at 12 bases. The CDR3 runs to 18 residues. The V gene end was trimmed by 3 bases and the J gene end by 6 bases; junction bases not matched to a gene: 13. CDR1 and CDR2 (germline): SGHRS, YFSETQ. This chain's CDR3 is CASSSGTGGPLGLNEQFF. For the CDR3, the DNA is TGCGCCAGCAGCTCCGGGACAGGGGGCCCCCTGGGTCTCAATGAGCAGTTCTTC.

The DNA for the CDR3 is TGTGCCATCAGTGAGTCTGGAGGGACCCAGTACTTC. Its protein product is CAISESGGTQYF. The rearrangement joins TRBV10-3 to TRBJ2-5, with D tentatively TRBD2 (5 bases). CDR3 length equals 12 residues. The V end was cut by 0 bases, the J end by 7 bases, with 6 bases between. Germline-derived CDR1 and CDR2 are ENHRY and SYGVKD.

The chain has TRBV5-1 and TRBJ2-5; 7 bases map to TRBD2. V gave up 6 bases and J gave up 1 base; unmatched junction bases: 12. The CDR3 length is 16 residues. CDR1 and CDR2 from the germline V gene are SGHRS and YFSETQ. The DNA for the CDR3 is TGCGCCAGCACCCGGGGTAGCGGGCCCTTCCAAGAGACCCAGTACTTC. As protein: CASTRGSGPFQETQYF.

V is TRBV5-6 and J is TRBJ2-3; TRBD2 might be the D (5 bases). Per the germline V gene, CDR1 is SGHDT and CDR2 is YYEEEE. CDR3 length: 14 amino acids. Trimming cost V 2 bases and J 6 bases, with 13 bases left between them. The CDR3 region has the DNA TGTGCCAGCAGCTTAGACTACTACTCGGATACGCAGTATTTT. Protein product: CASSLDYYSDTQYF. The full variable domain, completed using reference TRBV5-6 and TRBJ2-3, is DAGVTQSPTHLIKTRGQQVTLRCSPKSGHDTVSWYQQALGQGPQFIFQYYEEEERQRGNFPDRFSGHQFPNYSSELNVNALLLGDSALYLCASSLDYYSDTQYFGPGTRLTVL.

This chain links TRBV3-1 (or the pseudogene TRBV3-2) with TRBJ2-7; possible D gene TRBD1, 5 bases. There are 11 residues in the CDR3. The germline gives CDR1 LGHDT, CDR2 YNNKEL (reference sequence). V was pared by 4 bases and J by 12 bases, with 13 bases between. The CDR3 DNA is TGTGCCAGCAGCCGGCAGGGTTTATGGTACTTC. It is translated as CASSRQGLWYF.

The rearrangement links TRBV11-1 to TRBJ1-2, with TRBD1 identical over 10 bases. This CDR3 comprises 14 residues. The germline V gene has CDR1 SGHAT and CDR2 FQDESV (reference sequence). V shed 6 bases, J shed 3 bases, and the junction held 4 bases outside the gene matches. The CDR3 region is CASRRDRGHYGYTF. The CDR3 bases are TGTGCCAGCAGGAGGGACAGGGGACACTATGGCTACACCTTC.

V gene TRBV5-1 combines with J gene TRBJ2-7; TRBD1 aligns across 7 bases. V lost 0 bases, J lost 1 base, and 4 bases stayed unmatched. Germline CDR1 is SGHRS and CDR2 is YFSETQ. This CDR3 has 15 residues. The CDR3 region has the DNA TGCGCCAGCAGCTTGGGACAGGGTAGGTCCTACGAGCAGTACTTC. The encoded protein is CASSLGQGRSYEQYF. Drawing the rest from reference TRBV5-1 and TRBJ2-7, the complete variable domain is KAGVTQTPRYLIKTRGQQVTLSCSPISGHRSVSWYQQTPGQGLQFLFEYFSETQRNKGNFPGRFSGRQFSNSRSEMNVSTLELGDSALYLCASSLGQGRSYEQYFGPGTRLTVT.

This sequence joins TRBV7-2 and TRBJ2-1; 8 bases agree with TRBD2. The CDR3 totals 15 residues. Germline V CDR1 and CDR2: SGHTA, FQGNSA. V gave up 2 bases and J gave up 7 bases; unmatched junction bases: 7. For the CDR3, the DNA is TGTGCCAGCAGCTTAACAATAGCGGGATATAATGAGCAGTTCTTC. As protein: CASSLTIAGYNEQFF. The complete variable domain, with remaining parts taken from reference TRBV7-2 and TRBJ2-1, reads GAGVSQSPSNKVTEKGKDVELRCDPISGHTALYWYRQSLGQGLEFLIYFQGNSAPDKSGLPSDRFSAERTGGSVSTLTIQRTQQEDSAVYLCASSLTIAGYNEQFFGPGTRLTVL.

The gene calls are TRBV10-2 and TRBJ2-6; 8 bases match TRBD1. CDR3 size: 16 residues. The germline V gene has CDR1 WSHSY and CDR2 SAAADI. V gave up 2 bases and J gave up 0 bases; unmatched junction bases: 0. The CDR3 DNA sequence: TGCGCCAGCAGTGAGGACAGGGGCTCTGGGGCCAACGTCCTGACTTTC. Translation: CASSEDRGSGANVLTF.

The chain links TRBV28 to TRBJ2-3; 9 nucleotides line up with TRBD1. Germline CDR1 is MDHEN and CDR2 is SYDVKM. CDR3 length: 14 amino acids. With V trimmed by 6 bases and J by 5 bases, 6 bases remained unmatched. DNA for the CDR3: TGTGCCAGCAGGGGACAGGGCGGGGGAGATACGCAGTATTTT. Translation gives CASRGQGGGDTQYF. The full variable domain, completed using reference TRBV28 and TRBJ2-3, is DVKVTQSSRYLVKRTGEKVFLECVQDMDHENMFWYRQDPGLGLRLIYFSYDVKMKEKGDIPEGYSVSREKKERFSLILESASTNQTSMYLCASRGQGGGDTQYFGPGTRLTVL.

V is TRBV4-1 and J is TRBJ2-1; a possible D gene is TRBD2 (6 bases). The CDR3 loop spans 16 amino acids. The V and J ends lost 3 bases and 4 bases respectively, with 16 bases between them. Germline V gene sequence: CDR1 MGHRA, CDR2 YSYEKL. In nucleotides, the CDR3 is TGCGCCAGCAGCCAGTTAGGTGGGGGGTCGTACAATGAGCAGTTCTTC. Encoded protein: CASSQLGGGSYNEQFF.

This chain connects TRBV4-2 to TRBJ2-2; TRBD2 matches 7 bases. The CDR3 runs 17 residues. J gave up 9 bases and V 0 bases, and 13 bases lay outside the gene matches. CDR1 is LGHNA and CDR2 is YNFKEQ in the germline V gene. The CDR3 loop is CASSQDKGLVGARELFF. The CDR3 nucleotides are TGTGCCAGCAGCCAAGATAAAGGACTAGTCGGCGCCAGGGAGCTGTTTTTT.

This clone was seen more than once but under ten times. This chain uses TRBV6-4 with TRBJ1-5; D gene uncertain. The germline V gene encodes CDR1 MRHNA and CDR2 SNTAGT. Trimming removed 5 bases at V and 5 bases at J, with 10 bases between. The CDR3 is made up of 13 amino acids. CDR3 residues: CASSLTEDQPQHF. Here the CDR3 DNA reads TGTGCCAGCAGTCTTACGGAGGATCAGCCCCAGCATTTT.

The gene calls are TRBV6-5 and TRBJ2-5; D is possibly TRBD1 (7 bases). V lost 7 bases and J lost 5, with 17 bases in between. Germline-derived CDR1 and CDR2 are MNHEY and SVGAGI. The CDR3 length is 14 residues. In DNA, the CDR3 is TGTGCCAGCACGTCAGGGGGGCGGTGGGAGACCCAGTACTTC. It translates to CASTSGGRWETQYF.

This chain uses TRBV14 with TRBJ1-6; D gene uncertain. This CDR3 comprises 13 residues. The germline V and J ends were trimmed by 2 bases and 7 bases, with 6 bases remaining between them. The germline CDR1 and CDR2 sequences are SGHDN and FVKESK. In DNA form, the CDR3 reads TGTGCCAGCAGCCAATTCCGGAATTCACCCCTCCACTTT. Amino acid sequence: CASSQFRNSPLHF.

This chain joins TRBV11-2 and TRBJ2-7, with D perhaps TRBD1 (5 bases). Germline V CDR1 and CDR2: SGHAT, FQNNGV. The CDR3 totals 15 residues. Deletions cut 0 bases from V and 6 bases from J, with 15 bases between. CDR3 amino acids: CASSLEPARAAEQYF. The CDR3 nucleotides read TGTGCCAGCAGCTTAGAACCGGCCAGGGCCGCCGAGCAGTACTTC.

The genes are TRBV5-1 and TRBJ2-5; D not certain. Germline V CDR1 and CDR2: SGHRS, YFSETQ. Trimming took off 0 bases at V and 2 bases at J, with 17 bases between the two ends. The CDR3 loop spans 17 amino acids. This CDR3 is CASSLDGFRYLQETQYF. The CDR3 coding sequence is TGCGCCAGCAGCTTGGACGGGTTCCGTTATTTACAAGAGACCCAGTACTTC.

This rearrangement joins TRBV5-1 to TRBJ1-2; 9 bases agree with TRBD1. The germline V gene has CDR1 SGHRS and CDR2 YFSETQ. CDR3 length: 16 residues. The J segment lost 3 bases and the V segment lost 0 bases, leaving 6 bases of the junction unmatched. This CDR3 reads CASSLGGTGYDYGYTF. CDR3 DNA sequence: TGCGCCAGCAGCTTGGGAGGGACAGGGTATGACTATGGCTACACCTTC.

The genes are TRBV2 and TRBJ2-7; 7 bases align to TRBD2. Germline lookup yields CDR1 SNHLY and CDR2 FYNNEI. CDR3 length: 13 residues. V was pared by 4 bases and J by 6 bases, with 6 bases of the junction left unmatched. The CDR3 DNA reads as TGTGCCAGCAGTGTAGGTGCGGGGGTCGAGCAGTACTTC. Protein: CASSVGAGVEQYF. The full variable domain, with the rest looked up from reference TRBV2 and TRBJ2-7, is EPEVTQTPSHQVTQMGQEVILRCVPISNHLYFYWYRQILGQKVEFLVSFYNNEISEKSEIFDDQFSVERPDGSNFTLKIRSTKLEDSAMYFCASSVGAGVEQYFGPGTRLTVT.

The V call is TRBV5-4, the J call TRBJ1-2; 9 bases agree with TRBD1. This CDR3 has 15 amino acids. Per the germline V gene, CDR1 is SGHNT and CDR2 is YYREEE (reference sequence). V dropped 1 base and J dropped 5; count of bases not matched to a gene: 6. The CDR3: CASSLTGTGNYGYTF. The DNA for the CDR3 is TGTGCCAGCAGCTTGACCGGGACAGGGAATTATGGCTACACCTTC.

The rearrangement uses TRBV28 and TRBJ2-5, with a tentative D call TRBD2 (6 bases). V gave up 5 bases and J gave up 2 bases, with 12 bases separating them. Germline V gives CDR1 MDHEN, CDR2 SYDVKM. The CDR3 loop spans 14 amino acids. DNA of the CDR3: TGTGCCAGCAGTGTAGCGGAGTATCAAGAGACCCAGTACTTC. Translating gives CASSVAEYQETQYF.